Listed below are T cell receptor beta chains from one sample, sequenced in a study of blood T cell repertoires in COVID-19. The data were produced by immunoSEQ multiplex PCR, yet TCRdb's version contains in-frame clones alone and is incomplete. The sample holds around 250,000 clones, around 84% seen once. The sequenced sample was PBMCs or T cells enriched from blood (not recorded which). These receptors all stem from a man between 18 and 29 years old who had recovered from COVID-19. Both conserved end residues are part of each CDR3. Fields, in order: CDR3 protein, CDR3 DNA, V gene, J gene, clone size, D gene. D genes are given only for firm matches. A clone size is listed for some rows: how often the clone was seen (once, few, many), or a class if it is expanded.

CDR3 protein: CASSQGTSGKQFF
CDR3 DNA: TGTGCCAGCAGCCAAGGGACTAGCGGGAAGCAGTTCTTC
V gene: TRBV3-1/TRBV3-2
J gene: TRBJ2-1
clone size: .
D gene: TRBD2

CDR3 protein: CASSFPSRDRRGEKLFF
CDR3 DNA: TGTGCCAGCAGCTTCCCCTCCAGGGACAGGAGGGGTGAAAAACTGTTTTTT
V gene: TRBV11-2
J gene: TRBJ1-4
clone size: .
D gene: TRBD1

CDR3 protein: CASSPTSALSYEQYF
CDR3 DNA: TGTGCCAGCAGTCCTACTAGCGCCCTTTCCTACGAGCAGTACTTC
V gene: TRBV27
J gene: TRBJ2-7
clone size: .
D gene: TRBD2

CDR3 protein: CASANPNEKLFF
CDR3 DNA: TGTGCCAGCGCTAATCCAAATGAAAAACTGTTTTTT
V gene: TRBV28
J gene: TRBJ1-4
clone size: .
D gene: .

CDR3 protein: CASSPLGTGVETQYF
CDR3 DNA: TGTGCCAGCAGCCCCCTTGGGACAGGGGTAGAGACCCAGTACTTC
V gene: TRBV7-2
J gene: TRBJ2-5
clone size: .
D gene: TRBD1

CDR3 protein: CASSDPRGWNEQFF
CDR3 DNA: TGCGCCAGCAGCGATCCAAGGGGGTGGAATGAGCAGTTCTTC
V gene: TRBV5-1
J gene: TRBJ2-1
clone size: .
D gene: .

CDR3 protein: CASSQGGAPGQETQYF
CDR3 DNA: TGTGCCAGCAGCCAGGGCGGGGCCCCGGGGCAGGAGACCCAGTACTTC
V gene: TRBV3-1/TRBV3-2
J gene: TRBJ2-5
clone size: .
D gene: .

CDR3 protein: CASSVDTAGTEAFF
CDR3 DNA: TGTGCCAGCAGCGTAGATACTGCAGGGACTGAAGCTTTCTTT
V gene: TRBV9
J gene: TRBJ1-1
clone size: .
D gene: .

CDR3 protein: CASSPPDTGELFF
CDR3 DNA: TGTGCCAGCTCACCACCCGACACCGGGGAGCTGTTTTTT
V gene: TRBV18
J gene: TRBJ2-2
clone size: .
D gene: .

CDR3 protein: CASITAGGPDTQYF
CDR3 DNA: TGTGCCAGCATCACAGCGGGAGGCCCAGATACGCAGTATTTT
V gene: TRBV28
J gene: TRBJ2-3
clone size: once
D gene: TRBD2

CDR3 protein: CASSLASLNANYGYTF
CDR3 DNA: TGTGCCAGCAGCTTAGCCTCCTTAAATGCTAACTATGGCTACACCTTC
V gene: TRBV7-8
J gene: TRBJ1-2
clone size: .
D gene: .

CDR3 protein: CASTSEGREGPDTQYF
CDR3 DNA: TGTGCCAGCACTTCTGAGGGGCGGGAGGGCCCAGATACGCAGTATTTT
V gene: TRBV28
J gene: TRBJ2-3
clone size: .
D gene: TRBD2

CDR3 protein: CATSRVSLGGSNQPQHF
CDR3 DNA: TGTGCCACCAGCAGGGTCTCGCTGGGGGGTAGCAATCAGCCCCAGCATTTT
V gene: TRBV15
J gene: TRBJ1-5
clone size: few
D gene: .

CDR3 protein: CASSGQGSSADTQYF
CDR3 DNA: TGTGCCAGCAGCGGACAGGGTTCCAGCGCAGATACGCAGTATTTT
V gene: TRBV7-9
J gene: TRBJ2-3
clone size: .
D gene: TRBD1

CDR3 protein: CASSIGTESNSPLHF
CDR3 DNA: TGTGCCAGTAGTATCGGGACAGAAAGTAATTCACCCCTCCACTTT
V gene: TRBV19
J gene: TRBJ1-6
clone size: .
D gene: TRBD1

CDR3 protein: CASSGLEEVRKIF
CDR3 DNA: TGTGCCAGCAGTGGATTGGAGGAGGTACGGAAAATCTTT
V gene: TRBV2
J gene: TRBJ1-6
clone size: few
D gene: .

CDR3 protein: CASRESGRGGNQPQHF
CDR3 DNA: TGCGCCAGCAGGGAATCAGGGAGGGGAGGGAATCAGCCCCAGCATTTT
V gene: TRBV10-2
J gene: TRBJ1-5
clone size: .
D gene: .

CDR3 protein: CASRLDRRDTQYF
CDR3 DNA: TGTGCCAGCAGACTAGATCGGAGAGATACGCAGTATTTT
V gene: TRBV12-3/TRBV12-4
J gene: TRBJ2-3
clone size: once
D gene: .

CDR3 protein: CASSVLRGEQYF
CDR3 DNA: TGTGCCAGCAGTGTCCTCAGGGGCGAGCAGTACTTC
V gene: TRBV27
J gene: TRBJ2-7
clone size: once
D gene: .

CDR3 protein: CAIRSMEGGLSYEQYF
CDR3 DNA: TGTGCCATCAGGTCAATGGAGGGAGGACTCTCCTACGAGCAGTACTTC
V gene: TRBV10-3
J gene: TRBJ2-7
clone size: .
D gene: .

CDR3 protein: CASSLGLKTEAFF
CDR3 DNA: TGTGCCAGCAGTTTGGGCCTTAAGACTGAAGCTTTCTTT
V gene: TRBV12-3/TRBV12-4
J gene: TRBJ1-1
clone size: once
D gene: .

CDR3 protein: CASSLGTLSEAFF
CDR3 DNA: TGTGCCAGCAGCCTCGGGACACTTAGTGAAGCTTTCTTT
V gene: TRBV5-4
J gene: TRBJ1-1
clone size: once
D gene: .

CDR3 protein: CASSVDRGGETQYF
CDR3 DNA: TGTGCCAGCAGCGTAGATAGGGGAGGGGAGACCCAGTACTTC
V gene: TRBV9
J gene: TRBJ2-5
clone size: .
D gene: TRBD2

CDR3 protein: CASWNRGGGSPLHF
CDR3 DNA: TGTGCCAGCTGGAACAGGGGCGGCGGTTCACCCCTCCACTTT
V gene: TRBV2
J gene: TRBJ1-6
clone size: .
D gene: TRBD1

CDR3 protein: CASSQVSALLNTEAFF
CDR3 DNA: TGTGCCAGCAGCCAAGTCTCAGCGTTACTGAACACTGAAGCTTTCTTT
V gene: TRBV4-2
J gene: TRBJ1-1
clone size: .
D gene: .

CDR3 protein: CASSYRTSGFNEQFF
CDR3 DNA: TGTGCCAGCAGTTACAGGACTAGCGGGTTTAATGAGCAGTTCTTC
V gene: TRBV6-5
J gene: TRBJ2-1
clone size: few
D gene: TRBD2

CDR3 protein: CASSLGVGSGYQETQYF
CDR3 DNA: TGCGCCAGCAGCTTGGGGGTGGGTAGCGGTTACCAAGAGACCCAGTACTTC
V gene: TRBV5-1
J gene: TRBJ2-5
clone size: .
D gene: .

CDR3 protein: CASSVGRGRTGELFF
CDR3 DNA: TGTGCCAGCAGTGTCGGCAGGGGGCGAACCGGGGAGCTGTTTTTT
V gene: TRBV2
J gene: TRBJ2-2
clone size: once
D gene: TRBD1

CDR3 protein: CASGSNRGLLDTEAFF
CDR3 DNA: TGTGCCAGCGGGTCGAACAGGGGGCTGTTGGACACTGAAGCTTTCTTT
V gene: TRBV5-4
J gene: TRBJ1-1
clone size: .
D gene: TRBD1

CDR3 protein: CASSLLATSDTEAFF
CDR3 DNA: TGCGCCAGCAGCTTGTTAGCCACCTCGGACACTGAAGCTTTCTTT
V gene: TRBV5-1
J gene: TRBJ1-1
clone size: .
D gene: .

CDR3 protein: CASTGQGRYDGYTF
CDR3 DNA: TGTGCCAGCACCGGACAGGGACGGTATGATGGCTACACCTTC
V gene: TRBV9
J gene: TRBJ1-2
clone size: .
D gene: TRBD1

CDR3 protein: CASSKDRGRLIDYGYTF
CDR3 DNA: TGCGCCAGCAGTAAGGACAGGGGGAGGTTGATCGACTATGGCTACACCTTC
V gene: TRBV5-1
J gene: TRBJ1-2
clone size: .
D gene: TRBD1

CDR3 protein: CASRILRLGLAEPSSYNEQFF
CDR3 DNA: TGTGCCAGCAGAATACTCCGACTCGGACTAGCGGAACCAAGCTCCTACAATGAGCAGTTCTTC
V gene: TRBV28
J gene: TRBJ2-1
clone size: .
D gene: TRBD2

CDR3 protein: CASSLSGGTYGYTF
CDR3 DNA: TGTGCCAGCAGTTTATCGGGCGGGACCTATGGCTACACCTTC
V gene: TRBV28
J gene: TRBJ1-2
clone size: .
D gene: .

CDR3 protein: CASIRTSGGYEQYF
CDR3 DNA: TGTGCCAGCATTAGGACTAGCGGGGGCTACGAGCAGTACTTC
V gene: TRBV28
J gene: TRBJ2-7
clone size: few
D gene: TRBD2

CDR3 protein: CASKLRTGGAGELFF
CDR3 DNA: TGTGCCAGCAAATTGAGGACAGGGGGAGCCGGGGAGCTGTTTTTT
V gene: TRBV2
J gene: TRBJ2-2
clone size: once
D gene: TRBD1

CDR3 protein: CASSLGRLGRARGDTQYF
CDR3 DNA: TGTGCCAGCAGCTTAGGGCGATTGGGTCGGGCAAGGGGGGATACGCAGTATTTT
V gene: TRBV7-8
J gene: TRBJ2-3
clone size: once
D gene: .

CDR3 protein: CASSLEGVRYNEQFF
CDR3 DNA: TGTGCCAGCAGTTTAGAGGGGGTAAGGTACAATGAGCAGTTCTTC
V gene: TRBV27
J gene: TRBJ2-1
clone size: .
D gene: .

CDR3 protein: CASSLRSYEQYF
CDR3 DNA: TGTGCCAGCAGTTTGAGAAGCTACGAGCAGTACTTC
V gene: TRBV12-3/TRBV12-4
J gene: TRBJ2-7
clone size: few
D gene: .

CDR3 protein: CAWSTGTGNTIYF
CDR3 DNA: TGTGCCTGGAGTACAGGGACCGGAAACACCATATATTTT
V gene: TRBV30
J gene: TRBJ1-3
clone size: .
D gene: .

CDR3 protein: CASSPGTSGDDTQYF
CDR3 DNA: TGCGCCAGCAGCCCCGGGACTAGCGGGGACGATACGCAGTATTTT
V gene: TRBV5-1
J gene: TRBJ2-3
clone size: .
D gene: TRBD2

CDR3 protein: CASSSSGGPTYEQYF
CDR3 DNA: TGTGCCAGCAGCTCCTCTGGGGGCCCAACCTACGAGCAGTACTTC
V gene: TRBV5-4
J gene: TRBJ2-7
clone size: .
D gene: .

CDR3 protein: CASSTTSGGPGELFF
CDR3 DNA: TGTGCCAGCAGTACTACTAGCGGGGGGCCCGGGGAGCTGTTTTTT
V gene: TRBV6-2/TRBV6-3
J gene: TRBJ2-2
clone size: .
D gene: TRBD2

CDR3 protein: CASRQREFEQYF
CDR3 DNA: TGTGCCAGCAGGCAGCGGGAGTTCGAGCAGTACTTC
V gene: TRBV6-5
J gene: TRBJ2-7
clone size: .
D gene: TRBD2

CDR3 protein: CASSPAEDYGYTF
CDR3 DNA: TGTGCCAGCAGCCCAGCAGAGGACTATGGCTACACCTTC
V gene: TRBV3-1/TRBV3-2
J gene: TRBJ1-2
clone size: few
D gene: .

CDR3 protein: CASSMGTSPETQYF
CDR3 DNA: TGTGCCAGTAGTATGGGGACTAGCCCAGAGACCCAGTACTTC
V gene: TRBV19
J gene: TRBJ2-5
clone size: few
D gene: TRBD2

CDR3 protein: CASSPGRVYGYTF
CDR3 DNA: TGTGCCAGCAGCCCTGGTCGGGTTTATGGCTACACCTTC
V gene: TRBV3-1/TRBV3-2
J gene: TRBJ1-2
clone size: .
D gene: .

CDR3 protein: CASGFAQGGNTIYF
CDR3 DNA: TGTGCTAGTGGTTTCGCCCAGGGGGGAAACACCATATATTTT
V gene: TRBV12-5
J gene: TRBJ1-3
clone size: once
D gene: .

CDR3 protein: CASNSRPAGSNEKLFF
CDR3 DNA: TGTGCCAGCAACTCGAGACCTGCGGGGTCTAATGAAAAACTGTTTTTT
V gene: TRBV6-4
J gene: TRBJ1-4
clone size: .
D gene: .

CDR3 protein: CASSEGASGNTIYF
CDR3 DNA: TGTGCCAGCAGTGAAGGGGCCTCTGGAAACACCATATATTTT
V gene: TRBV2
J gene: TRBJ1-3
clone size: .
D gene: .

CDR3 protein: CASSSGQGTDTQYF
CDR3 DNA: TGTGCCAGCAGCTCTGGACAGGGGACAGATACGCAGTATTTT
V gene: TRBV7-9
J gene: TRBJ2-3
clone size: .
D gene: TRBD1

CDR3 protein: CASKAGLNTEAFF
CDR3 DNA: TGTGCCAGCAAGGCAGGGCTGAACACTGAAGCTTTCTTT
V gene: TRBV12-3/TRBV12-4
J gene: TRBJ1-1
clone size: .
D gene: .

CDR3 protein: CAWSNTGFPDYTF
CDR3 DNA: TGTGCCTGGAGCAATACAGGGTTTCCGGACTACACCTTC
V gene: TRBV30
J gene: TRBJ1-2
clone size: .
D gene: .

CDR3 protein: CARSGEETQYF
CDR3 DNA: TGTGCCAGGAGCGGGGAAGAGACCCAGTACTTC
V gene: TRBV6-4
J gene: TRBJ2-5
clone size: .
D gene: TRBD2

CDR3 protein: CASSWGGAGMNTEAFF
CDR3 DNA: TGCGCCAGCAGCTGGGGGGGCGCGGGCATGAACACTGAAGCTTTCTTT
V gene: TRBV5-1
J gene: TRBJ1-1
clone size: .
D gene: .

CDR3 protein: CASSLEGGANYGYTF
CDR3 DNA: TGTGCCAGCAGCTTAGAAGGAGGCGCTAACTATGGCTACACCTTC
V gene: TRBV7-9
J gene: TRBJ1-2
clone size: .
D gene: .

CDR3 protein: CASSWSTEYSGNTIYF
CDR3 DNA: TGTGCCAGCAGTTGGTCCACAGAGTACTCTGGAAACACCATATATTTT
V gene: TRBV6-6
J gene: TRBJ1-3
clone size: once
D gene: .